Below are 20 T cell receptor beta chains sequenced from a single sample in a study of human T cells and chemical hapten exposure. Time point of the sample: patch test 1, 2 weeks after DPC sensitization. The treatment is: therapeutic diphenylcyclopropenone sensitization with weekly scalp DPC. A single record per CDR3 protein comes from TCRdb applying MiXCR to the RACE reads. The profile shows about 360,000 distinct CDR3 sequences, approximately 6.3% of them singletons. The material was whole blood, obtained in connection with sensitization to the hapten diphenylcyclopropenone (DPC). Source of these receptors: a woman under 30 with alopecia areata. Some clones in this sample may be carry-over from other donors' samples.

In its sample, this clonotype was seen a few times. The rearrangement joins TRBV6-5 to TRBJ1-5, with D possibly TRBD1 on 5 matching bases. The germline V gene encodes CDR1 MNHEY and CDR2 SVGAGI. The CDR3 totals 15 residues. Trimming left V 6 bases short and J 5 bases short, with 17 bases between. Here the CDR3 reads CASRRDFRKDQPQHF. The CDR3 nucleotides read TGTGCCAGCAGACGGGACTTTAGGAAGGATCAGCCCCAGCATTTT.

Many counts were recorded for this clonotype. This chain joins TRBV5-1 and TRBJ2-3; 8 nucleotides align to TRBD2. This CDR3 region has 15 residues. Germline V CDR1 and CDR2: SGHRS, YFSETQ. J gave up 1 base and V 5 bases, and 6 bases lay outside the gene matches. The DNA of the CDR3 is TGCGCCAGCAGGTTCCTGACTAGCGGCACAGATACGCAGTATTTT. It codes for CASRFLTSGTDTQYF.

This clonotype turned up a few times. This rearrangement joins TRBV6-2 or TRBV6-3 to TRBJ1-2, with TRBD1 matching over 11 bases. The CDR3 extends over 12 amino acids. Germline values: CDR1 MNHEY, CDR2 SVGEGT. V lost 10 bases and J lost 9; bases outside the gene matches: 7. The CDR3 loop is CAIAGTGGRYTF. CDR3 in DNA: TGTGCCATCGCCGGGACAGGGGGTCGCTACACCTTC.

V and J are TRBV24-1 and TRBJ2-1; D is unresolved. Trimming shortened V by 11 bases and J by 0 bases, and 16 bases separated the two germline ends. Germline CDR1 KGHDR, CDR2 SFDVKD. This CDR3 comprises 15 residues. The CDR3 is CARPLMFSSYNEQFF. The CDR3 bases are TGTGCCAGGCCCTTAATGTTTAGCTCCTACAATGAGCAGTTCTTC.

This clonotype was recorded a few times. The V and J genes are TRBV5-5 and TRBJ2-7; D ambiguous. This CDR3 is built from 14 residues. CDR1 is SGHKS, CDR2 YYEKEE, per germline (reference sequence). V was trimmed by 1 base and J by 3 bases, leaving 11 bases between them. The CDR3 reads CASSLYIGYYEQYF. DNA of the CDR3: TGTGCCAGCAGCTTGTATATCGGATACTACGAGCAGTACTTC.

The chain carries TRBV12-3 or TRBV12-4 and TRBJ2-7; D might be TRBD2 (5 bases). V was pared by 3 bases and J by 9 bases, with 18 bases between. CDR3 size: 14 residues. The DNA for the CDR3 is TGTGCCAGCAGTTTTTACGCCACGGTCGAGGGGCAGTACTTC. It is translated as CASSFYATVEGQYF.

This rearrangement joins TRBV28 to TRBJ1-4; D remains unclear. CDR3 length equals 13 residues. Per germline, CDR1 MDHEN and CDR2 SYDVKM. V was shortened by 6 bases and J by 4 bases, with 9 bases between the two germline ends. As DNA, the CDR3 is TGTGCCAGCAGGGGCGGCGGTAATGAAAAACTGTTTTTT. Translated, it gives CASRGGGNEKLFF.

The rearrangement links TRBV10-3 to TRBJ2-3, with D unresolved. Germline CDR1 is ENHRY and CDR2 is SYGVKD. CDR3 size: 11 residues. V was clipped by 6 bases and J by 2 bases, with 3 bases between them. The CDR3 nucleotides read TGTGCCATCAGGAACACAGATACGCAGTATTTT. It encodes CAIRNTDTQYF.

This chain connects TRBV7-9 to TRBJ1-2; tentative D call: TRBD1 (6 bases). The V and J ends lost 2 bases and 5 bases respectively, with 9 bases between them. The CDR3 has 13 residues. Germline CDR1 and CDR2: SEHNR and FQNEAQ (reference sequence). This CDR3 reads CASSLLQGYGYTF. Written as DNA, the CDR3 is TGTGCCAGCAGCTTACTACAGGGATATGGCTACACCTTC.

This clonotype was observed many times. The V call is TRBV4-2, the J call TRBJ2-3; TRBD1 aligns across 7 bases. V dropped 0 bases and J dropped 7; count of bases not matched to a gene: 10. The length of the CDR3 is 16 residues. CDR1 LGHNA and CDR2 YNFKEQ come from the germline V gene. As DNA, the CDR3 is TGTGCCAGCAGCCAAGATCTGGCAGGGGGTCAATATACGCAGTATTTT. Protein: CASSQDLAGGQYTQYF.

This clonotype was recorded a few times. The J gene is TRBJ2-7, the V gene TRBV15; TRBD1 matches at 10 bases. Germline CDR1 is LNHNV and CDR2 is YYDKDF (reference sequence). The J segment lost 4 bases and the V segment lost 4 bases, leaving 4 bases of the junction unmatched. The CDR3 covers 14 residues. CDR3 DNA: TGTGCCACCAGCAAGGGACAGGGGAGGTACGAGCAGTACTTC. Translation: CATSKGQGRYEQYF.

This clonotype showed up many times. The V and J genes are TRBV20-1 and TRBJ1-6; 7 bases line up with TRBD1. Germline CDR1 DFQATT, CDR2 SNEGSKA (reference sequence). Trimming at V came to 6 bases and at J to 1 base, leaving 3 bases not matched to a gene. The CDR3 runs 14 residues. CDR3 amino acids: CSAEGQSYNSPLHF. In DNA form, the CDR3 reads TGCAGTGCGGAGGGACAGTCCTATAATTCACCCCTCCACTTT.

This clonotype was counted many times. The rearrangement joins TRBV20-1 to TRBJ2-7; 8 positions agree with TRBD2. Germline loops: CDR1 DFQATT, CDR2 SNEGSKA (reference sequence). This CDR3 spans 18 amino acids. The J segment lost 0 bases and the V segment lost 3 bases, leaving 16 bases of the junction unmatched. The CDR3: CSASRAALIAGRSYEQYF. DNA for the CDR3: TGCAGTGCTAGTAGAGCCGCGTTAATAGCGGGGCGCTCCTACGAGCAGTACTTC.

The rearrangement joins TRBV5-1 to TRBJ2-5; D call uncertain. The CDR3 spans 13 residues. The V gene lost 0 bases and the J gene lost 5 bases, with 8 bases spanning the gap. Germline V gene sequence: CDR1 SGHRS, CDR2 YFSETQ. DNA for the CDR3: TGCGCCAGCAGCTTGGCCCTTCAGGAGACCCAGTACTTC. As protein: CASSLALQETQYF.

This clonotype came up a few times. The J gene is TRBJ2-7, the V gene TRBV6-1; D is possibly TRBD1 (5 bases). V was pared by 7 bases and J by 2 bases, with 15 bases between. The CDR3 runs 14 residues. Germline assignment: CDR1 MNHNS and CDR2 SASEGT. The DNA for the CDR3 is TGTGCCAGCAAGGTATCAGGACAAGCCTACGAGCAGTACTTC. Protein product: CASKVSGQAYEQYF.

The V gene is TRBV7-9, the J gene TRBJ1-6; D is possibly TRBD1 (6 bases). V was trimmed by 3 bases and J by 9 bases, leaving 15 bases between them. The CDR3 is made up of 15 amino acids. Germline V gene data show CDR1 as SEHNR and CDR2 as FQNEAQ (reference sequence). CDR3 in amino acids: CASSFLSGVGSPLHF. In nucleotides, the CDR3 is TGTGCCAGCAGCTTTCTATCAGGGGTGGGTTCACCCCTCCACTTT. The entire variable domain, with the rest obtained from reference TRBV7-9 and TRBJ1-6, is as follows: DTGVSQNPRHKITKRGQNVTFRCDPISEHNRLYWYRQTLGQGPEFLTYFQNEAQLEKSRLLSDRFSAERPKGSFSTLEIQRTEQGDSAMYLCASSFLSGVGSPLHFGNGTRLTVT.

This clonotype was seen many times. The chain employs TRBV29-1 and TRBJ1-1, with D unresolved. Deletions cut 6 bases from V and 0 bases from J, with 11 bases between. This CDR3 region has 13 residues. CDR1 SQVTM and CDR2 ANQGSEA come from the germline V gene. The CDR3 spells CSVAITLNTEAFF. The CDR3 region has the DNA TGCAGCGTCGCTATTACCTTGAACACTGAAGCTTTCTTT.

In this sample, this clonotype turned up a few times. This could be a read error, since a much larger clone is one nucleotide away. The rearrangement links TRBV12-3 or TRBV12-4 to TRBJ2-7; D not resolved. The CDR3 length is 12 residues. V gave up 6 bases and J gave up 0 bases, with 6 bases separating them. The CDR3 sequence is CASSPVSYEQYF. The CDR3, as DNA: TGTGCCAGCAGCCCCGTCTCCTACGAGCAGTACTTC.

This clonotype was detected ten times or more. The chain links TRBV5-1 to TRBJ2-7, with TRBD2 matching over 7 bases. The CDR3 is 16 residues long. Germline V lookup: CDR1 SGHRS, CDR2 YFSETQ. Unmatched junction bases numbered 9, after V lost 0 bases and J lost 3 bases. CDR3 nucleotide sequence: TGCGCCAGCAGCTTGGAAGGGTCGGGGGGATACTACGAGCAGTACTTC. Its protein is CASSLEGSGGYYEQYF.

The V gene is TRBV28, the J gene TRBJ1-1; tentatively, D is TRBD1 (6 bases). CDR1 MDHEN and CDR2 SYDVKM come from the germline V gene. This CDR3 contains 13 residues. Deletions cut 4 bases from V and 4 bases from J, with 10 bases between. The CDR3 coding sequence is TGTGCCAGCAGTTCCTACAGGGCCACTGAAGCTTTCTTT. The encoded protein is CASSSYRATEAFF. The whole variable domain, remainder taken from reference TRBV28 and TRBJ1-1, is DVKVTQSSRYLVKRTGEKVFLECVQDMDHENMFWYRQDPGLGLRLIYFSYDVKMKEKGDIPEGYSVSREKKERFSLILESASTNQTSMYLCASSSYRATEAFFGQGTRLTVV.